What follows are 29 T cell receptor beta chains derived from one specimen sequenced in a study of blood T cell repertoires in COVID-19. Sequencing used immunoSEQ multiplex PCR; TCRdb keeps in-frame clones, though not all of them. Here the sample spans under 200,000 clones, around 87% being singletons. The material sequenced was peripheral blood. Receptors were obtained from a woman older than 75 with COVID-19, enrolled during active disease.

This clone was counted a single time. The chain employs TRBV28 and TRBJ1-3; tentatively, D is TRBD1 (6 bases). The CDR3 totals 17 residues. The V gene lost 8 bases and the J gene lost 0 bases, with 20 bases spanning the gap. Germline CDR1 and CDR2: MDHEN and SYDVKM. CDR3 in amino acids: CASGHIGDTSSGNTIYF. CDR3 nucleotide sequence: TGTGCCAGCGGACACATAGGGGACACCAGCTCTGGAAACACCATATATTTT.

The chain uses TRBV7-2 and TRBJ1-6; a weak D match, TRBD1 (5 bases). V gave up 7 bases and J gave up 9 bases, with 31 bases separating them. The CDR3 length is 19 residues. Germline V gene lookup returns CDR1 SGHTA and CDR2 FQGNSA. The CDR3, as DNA: TGTGCCAGCACCGAAAAAGGCTGGGGACGGGGGGAAGCCGGTTCACCCCTCCACTTT. Its translation: CASTEKGWGRGEAGSPLHF.

The V and J genes are TRBV6-5 and TRBJ2-2; no clear D. V gave up 6 bases and J gave up 4 bases, with 12 bases separating them. The CDR3 length is 14 residues. Germline CDR1 reads MNHEY; CDR2 reads SVGAGI. CDR3 coding DNA: TGTGCCAGCAGCCGCCCCGGTGGCACCGGGGAGCTGTTTTTT. Translated: CASSRPGGTGELFF.

This clone appeared once. This chain links TRBV19 with TRBJ2-5; D perhaps matches TRBD2 (6 bases). Deletions cut 3 bases from V and 1 base from J, with 12 bases between. Germline CDR1 LNHDA, CDR2 SQIVND (reference sequence). The CDR3 length is 15 residues. The CDR3 loop reads CASSMGGGAQETQYF. CDR3 bases: TGTGCCAGTAGTATGGGAGGCGGGGCCCAAGAGACCCAGTACTTC. Looking up the rest from reference TRBV19 and TRBJ2-5 gives the full variable domain: DGGITQSPKYLFRKEGQNVTLSCEQNLNHDAMYWYRQDPGQGLRLIYYSQIVNDFQKGDIAEGYSVSREKKESFPLTVTSAQKNPTAFYLCASSMGGGAQETQYFGPGTRLLVL.

The rearrangement links TRBV18 to TRBJ1-1; D not certain. The length of the CDR3 is 15 residues. Trimming took 3 bases from V and 2 from J, leaving 13 bases between them. Germline CDR1 is KGHSH and CDR2 is LQKENI. Here the CDR3 reads CASSPLPNSNTEAFF. The CDR3, as DNA: TGTGCCAGCTCACCCTTGCCAAACTCAAACACTGAAGCTTTCTTT.

This chain joins TRBV6-5 and TRBJ1-5; D unresolved. CDR3 length equals 11 residues. The germline V and J ends were trimmed by 6 bases and 6 bases, with 6 bases remaining between them. CDR1 and CDR2 from the germline V gene are MNHEY and SVGAGI. CDR3: CASRASQPQHF. Written as DNA, the CDR3 is TGTGCCAGCAGGGCTAGTCAGCCCCAGCATTTT.

The chain uses TRBV7-3 and TRBJ2-5; the D gene is possibly TRBD2 (6 bases). V gave up 5 bases and J gave up 5 bases, with 21 bases separating them. The CDR3 is 16 amino acids. The germline V gene has CDR1 SGHTA and CDR2 FQGTGA. The chain's CDR3 is CASSPTPGGRGETQYF. CDR3 sequence (DNA): TGTGCCAGCAGCCCCACCCCGGGTGGACGGGGGGAGACCCAGTACTTC.

The CDR3 loop is CASSLRTGDEQYF. The CDR3 bases are TGTGCCAGCAGTTTACGGACAGGGGACGAGCAGTACTTC. The genes are TRBV12-3 or TRBV12-4 and TRBJ2-7, with 9 bases fitting TRBD1. The CDR3 length is 13 residues. With V trimmed by 2 bases and J by 5 bases, 1 base remained unmatched.

The chain employs TRBV7-2 and TRBJ1-6; D ambiguous. V lost 5 bases and J lost 10, with 12 bases in between. CDR3 size: 13 residues. Germline loops: CDR1 SGHTA, CDR2 FQGNSA. The CDR3 DNA reads TGTGCCAGCAGCCCCGGACTTCCCTCACCCCTCCACTTT. The encoded protein is CASSPGLPSPLHF.

This chain joins TRBV4-1 and TRBJ1-3; TRBD1 is a possible D gene (6 bases). The V end lost 0 bases, the J end lost 3 bases, and 9 bases lay between the germline ends. The germline V gene has CDR1 MGHRA and CDR2 YSYEKL. The CDR3 is 15 amino acids. The DNA for the CDR3 is TGCGCCAGCAGCCAAGACAGGGGTTATGGAAACACCATATATTTT. Translation gives CASSQDRGYGNTIYF.

The rearrangement joins TRBV4-1 to TRBJ2-5; maybe TRBD1 (5 bases). CDR1 and CDR2 from the germline V gene are MGHRA and YSYEKL. CDR3 size: 15 residues. Trimming left V 1 base short and J 2 bases short, with 11 bases between. CDR3 in amino acids: CASSQGDRRQETQYF. DNA for the CDR3: TGCGCCAGCAGCCAAGGTGACAGACGGCAAGAGACCCAGTACTTC.

The chain employs TRBV20-1 and TRBJ1-4; D is perhaps TRBD1 (5 bases). The CDR3 spans 11 residues. V was trimmed by 4 bases and J by 6 bases, leaving 6 bases between them. The germline V gene has CDR1 DFQATT and CDR2 SNEGSKA (reference sequence). The CDR3 nucleotides are TGCAGTGCTACCAGGGATGAAAAACTGTTTTTT. It yields the protein CSATRDEKLFF.

The chain combines TRBV3-1 (or the pseudogene TRBV3-2) with TRBJ2-7; TRBD2 matches 10 bases. The CDR3 sequence is 16 residues long. Germline loops: CDR1 LGHDT, CDR2 YNNKEL (reference sequence). Losses at the gene ends were 4 bases for V and 2 bases for J; bases not matched to a gene: 8. The CDR3, as DNA: TGTGCCAGCAGCCCCTCCCTAGCGGGAGCCCCCTACGAGCAGTACTTC. It is translated as CASSPSLAGAPYEQYF.

A note on this clone: The same CDR3 arises from other DNA sequences in this sample as well. V usage is TRBV12-3 or TRBV12-4 and J usage is TRBJ1-1; D perhaps matches TRBD1 (5 bases). Trimming took off 3 bases at V and 7 bases at J, with 9 bases between the two ends. The CDR3 has 12 amino acids. Written as DNA, the CDR3 is TGTGCCAGCAGTTTGGGCACAGGTGAAGCTTTCTTT. This encodes CASSLGTGEAFF.

This clone was counted once. The chain links TRBV7-8 to TRBJ2-3, with TRBD2 matching over 12 bases. This CDR3 contains 17 residues. With 5 bases clipped from V and 1 base from J, the junction kept 7 bases outside the gene matches. Germline values: CDR1 SGHVS, CDR2 FQNEAQ. This chain's CDR3 is CASSPSGLAGRTDTQYF. DNA of the CDR3: TGTGCCAGCAGCCCCTCAGGACTAGCGGGGCGCACAGATACGCAGTATTTT.

The rearrangement links TRBV5-5 to TRBJ2-2, with D maybe TRBD1 (5 bases). This CDR3 contains 17 residues. Trimming cost V 2 bases and J 4 bases, with 18 bases left between them. Germline lookup yields CDR1 SGHKS and CDR2 YYEKEE (reference sequence). CDR3 nucleotide sequence: TGTGCCAGCAGCTTCGCCACAAGCCACAGGCGCACCGGGGAGCTGTTTTTT. Amino acid sequence: CASSFATSHRRTGELFF. Variable domain in full (rest from reference TRBV5-5 and TRBJ2-2): DAGVTQSPTHLIKTRGQQVTLRCSPISGHKSVSWYQQVLGQGPQFIFQYYEKEERGRGNFPDRFSARQFPNYSSELNVNALLLGDSALYLCASSFATSHRRTGELFFGEGSRLTVL.

The genes are TRBV29-1 and TRBJ1-1; 9 nucleotides agree with TRBD1. The germline gives CDR1 SQVTM, CDR2 ANQGSEA. Trimming cost V 4 bases and J 4 bases; bases outside gene matches: 7. The CDR3 extends over 14 amino acids. The CDR3 DNA reads TGCAGCGTTGGGACAGGGGCGAGGGGCACTGAAGCTTTCTTT. Translated: CSVGTGARGTEAFF.

The CDR3 DNA sequence: TGTGCAAGTCGCTCCAACCGGGACAGGGGGCGATCCACCGGGGAGCTGTTTTTT. Amino acids: CASRSNRDRGRSTGELFF. This rearrangement joins TRBV12-2 to TRBJ2-2; no check of the table's D call, TRBD1, against the DNA was made. TRBV12-2 is shown as a pseudogene. This CDR3 is built from 18 residues.

For the CDR3, the DNA is TGTGCCAGCAGTTATATGAGCACAGATACGCAGTATTTT. It translates to CASSYMSTDTQYF. This chain links TRBV6-5 with TRBJ2-3; D gene unclear. Germline CDR1 is MNHEY and CDR2 is SVGAGI. The CDR3 consists of 13 residues. The germline V and J ends were trimmed by 3 bases and 0 bases, with 4 bases remaining between them.

This chain connects TRBV5-5 to TRBJ2-7, with 15 bases that match TRBD2. Germline assignment: CDR1 SGHKS and CDR2 YYEKEE (reference sequence). Trimming removed 0 bases from V and 2 bases from J; junction bases left unmatched: 9. The CDR3 contains 19 residues. The CDR3 sequence is CASSLDPGLAGGPTYEQYF. CDR3 sequence (DNA): TGTGCCAGCAGCTTGGATCCCGGACTAGCGGGAGGGCCGACCTACGAGCAGTACTTC. Based on the CDR3 plus reference TRBV5-5 and TRBJ2-7, the full variable domain is DAGVTQSPTHLIKTRGQQVTLRCSPISGHKSVSWYQQVLGQGPQFIFQYYEKEERGRGNFPDRFSARQFPNYSSELNVNALLLGDSALYLCASSLDPGLAGGPTYEQYFGPGTRLTVT.

This clone has only one observation. The V and J genes are TRBV28 and TRBJ1-6; D possibly corresponds to TRBD1 (6 bases). The V gene lost 8 bases and the J gene lost 2 bases, with 13 bases spanning the gap. CDR1 is MDHEN, CDR2 SYDVKM, per germline. The CDR3 covers 15 residues. The CDR3 DNA reads as TGTGCCAGCTTCCAGGGGTCCCCCTATAATTCACCCCTCCACTTT. Its translation is CASFQGSPYNSPLHF.

The V and J genes are TRBV28 and TRBJ2-4; D possibly corresponds to TRBD1 (5 bases). The CDR3 is 15 residues long. Germline CDR1 is MDHEN and CDR2 is SYDVKM. Trimming took 2 bases from V and 8 from J, leaving 16 bases between them. Written as DNA, the CDR3 is TGTGCCAGCAGTTTACGGTATAGGGGTATGGACATTCAGTACTTC. Its protein is CASSLRYRGMDIQYF.

This chain connects TRBV28 to TRBJ1-6, with D uncertain. The CDR3 is 11 residues long. The germline V gene has CDR1 MDHEN and CDR2 SYDVKM. Between the trimmed V and J ends, which lost 6 bases and 7 bases, there was a span of 4 bases. The CDR3 sequence is CASSQNSPLHF. The CDR3 coding sequence is TGTGCCAGCAGCCAGAATTCACCCCTCCACTTT.

The chain recombines TRBV14 with TRBJ1-1; tentative D call: TRBD1 (5 bases). This CDR3 has 18 residues. V dropped 3 bases and J dropped 0 bases, with 20 bases sitting between them. From germline, CDR1 is SGHDN and CDR2 FVKESK. The CDR3 sequence: CASSQPRGQGGVNTEAFF. The CDR3 DNA follows: TGTGCCAGCAGCCAGCCTAGAGGGCAGGGAGGTGTGAACACTGAAGCTTTCTTT.

The chain carries TRBV19 and TRBJ1-1; 9 positions match TRBD1. The germline CDR1 and CDR2 sequences are LNHDA and SQIVND (reference sequence). Losses at the gene ends were 6 bases for V and 4 bases for J; bases not matched to a gene: 9. The CDR3 has 15 amino acids. CDR3 sequence reads: CASRNRDRVATEAFF. CDR3 nucleotide sequence: TGTGCCAGTAGGAACCGGGACAGGGTTGCCACTGAAGCTTTCTTT.

This rearrangement joins TRBV3-1 (or the pseudogene TRBV3-2) to TRBJ2-3; 9 positions match TRBD2. The CDR3 totals 12 residues. Germline V lookup: CDR1 LGHDT, CDR2 YNNKEL (reference sequence). Trimming removed 4 bases from V and 9 bases from J; junction bases left unmatched: 2. The CDR3 spells CASSLAGDTQYF. The CDR3, as DNA: TGTGCCAGCAGCCTAGCGGGAGACACGCAGTATTTT.

The chain links TRBV6-5 to TRBJ2-3, with 10 bases lining up with TRBD1. V lost 5 bases and J lost 6; bases outside the gene matches: 8. The germline V gene encodes CDR1 MNHEY and CDR2 SVGAGI. This CDR3 has 15 amino acids. The CDR3 coding sequence is TGTGCCAGCAGTACCTTGACAGGGGGCTCGGATACGCAGTATTTT. The encoded protein is CASSTLTGGSDTQYF.

The chain combines TRBV4-3 with TRBJ2-7, with 9 nucleotides matching TRBD1. With 5 bases clipped from V and 9 bases from J, the junction kept 14 bases outside the gene matches. This CDR3 region has 15 residues. Per the germline V gene, CDR1 is LGHNA and CDR2 is YSLEER. The CDR3 is CASSASGTGLNGQYF. The CDR3, as DNA: TGCGCCAGCAGCGCATCCGGGACAGGGTTAAACGGGCAGTACTTC.

This chain uses TRBV27 with TRBJ1-2, with a weak D call TRBD1 (5 bases). The CDR3 consists of 19 residues. Trimming took off 3 bases at V and 8 bases at J, with 31 bases between the two ends. The germline V gene encodes CDR1 MNHEY and CDR2 SMNVEV (reference sequence). Here the CDR3 DNA reads TGTGCCAGCAGTTTCCGCGTCCCGGCAGGGTCTGGCCCTCACAACGGCTACACCTTC. Its protein product is CASSFRVPAGSGPHNGYTF.